Only one count was recorded for the clone carrying this TCR beta chain. The source of the sample is a study of T cell changes during pregnancy in multiple sclerosis. The CDR3 covers 14 residues. Germline CDR1 SNHLY, CDR2 FYNNEI. V dropped 8 bases and J dropped 0; count of bases not matched to a gene: 4. Some clones are missing from TCRdb's copy, which holds only in-frame ones; the method was immunoSEQ multiplex PCR. This sample has almost 50,000 clones, with 90% to 95% found just once. This specimen consisted of peripheral blood, obtained after pregnancy. The chain is built from TRBV2 and TRBJ2-3; 8 nucleotides align to TRBD2. The sequence came from a female donor with multiple sclerosis, enrolled in a pregnancy study. DNA of the CDR3: TGTGCCAGCCTACTAGCGGAAAGCACAGATACGCAGTATTTT. Amino acid sequence: CASLLAESTDTQYF.